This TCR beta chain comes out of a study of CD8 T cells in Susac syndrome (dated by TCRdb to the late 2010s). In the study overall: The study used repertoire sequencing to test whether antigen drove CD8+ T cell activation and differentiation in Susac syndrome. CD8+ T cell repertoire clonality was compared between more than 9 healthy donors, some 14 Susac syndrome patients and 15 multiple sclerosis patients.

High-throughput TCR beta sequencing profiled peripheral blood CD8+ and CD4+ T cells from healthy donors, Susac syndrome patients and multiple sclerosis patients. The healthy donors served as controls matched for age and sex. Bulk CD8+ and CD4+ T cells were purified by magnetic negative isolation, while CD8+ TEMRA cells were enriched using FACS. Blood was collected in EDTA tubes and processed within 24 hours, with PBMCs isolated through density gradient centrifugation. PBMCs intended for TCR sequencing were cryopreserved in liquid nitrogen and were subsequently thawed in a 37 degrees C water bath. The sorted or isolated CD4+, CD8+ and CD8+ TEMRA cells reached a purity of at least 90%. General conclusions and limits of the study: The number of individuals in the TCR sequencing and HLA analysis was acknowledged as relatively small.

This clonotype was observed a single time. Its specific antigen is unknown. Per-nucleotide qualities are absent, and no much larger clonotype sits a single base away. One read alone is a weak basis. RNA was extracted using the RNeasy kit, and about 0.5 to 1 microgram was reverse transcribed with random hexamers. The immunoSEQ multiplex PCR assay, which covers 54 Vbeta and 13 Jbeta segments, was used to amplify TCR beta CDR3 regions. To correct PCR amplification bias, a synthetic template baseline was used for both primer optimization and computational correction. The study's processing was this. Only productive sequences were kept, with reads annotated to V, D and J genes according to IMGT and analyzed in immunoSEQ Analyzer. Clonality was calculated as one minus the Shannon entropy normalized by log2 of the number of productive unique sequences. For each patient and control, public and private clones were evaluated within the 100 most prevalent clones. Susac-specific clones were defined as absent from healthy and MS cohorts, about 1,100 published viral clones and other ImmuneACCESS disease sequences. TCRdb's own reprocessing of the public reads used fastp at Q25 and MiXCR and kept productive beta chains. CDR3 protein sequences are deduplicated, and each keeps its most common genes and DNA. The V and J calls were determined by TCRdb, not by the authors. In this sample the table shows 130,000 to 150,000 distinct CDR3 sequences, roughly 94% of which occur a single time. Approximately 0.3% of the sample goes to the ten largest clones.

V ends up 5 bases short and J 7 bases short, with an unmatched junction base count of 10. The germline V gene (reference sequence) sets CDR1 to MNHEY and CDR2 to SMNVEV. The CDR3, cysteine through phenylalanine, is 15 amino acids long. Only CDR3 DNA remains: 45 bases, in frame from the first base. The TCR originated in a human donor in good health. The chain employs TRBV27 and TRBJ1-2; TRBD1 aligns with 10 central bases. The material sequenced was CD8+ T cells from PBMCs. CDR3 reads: CASSPLTGGASGYTF. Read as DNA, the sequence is TGTGCCAGCAGTCCCCTGACAGGGGGCGCTTCTGGCTACACCTTC.